This T cell receptor beta chain stems from a study of tumor-infiltrating lymphocytes in primary liver carcinoma. About the study: Tumor lesions were T1-T3 N0M0 and spanned roughly 4 to 10 cm. Points from the study as a whole: Roughly 7.5-24% of top clones, and no more, occurred in all five tumor regions. Top-250-clone fractions were significantly higher in tumors than in blood (p = 0.039).

Co-extraction yielded RNA and DNA from 20-30 mg of unsorted bulk tissue. Surgeons resected the patients' primary liver carcinomas. CDR1 and CDR2 (germline): GTSNPN, SVGIG (reference sequence). The CDR3 sequence is 13 residues long. V was pared by 1 base and J by 7 bases, with 12 bases between. Starting material of 500 ng total RNA yielded TCR beta cDNA via a constant-region primer. The TCR beta library was amplified through three nested multiplex PCR rounds in a modified ARM-PCR procedure. PCR rounds one and two used TRBV1-TRBV30 forward primers with a C-beta reverse primer for around 11 cycles each. A single record per CDR3 protein comes from TCRdb applying MiXCR to the multiplex PCR reads. The table shows about 78,000 distinct CDR3 sequences, with about 64% occurring only once. This clonotype has a count of ten or more. Its antigen remains unknown.

Sequencing was carried out using liver tumor tissue from sampling region 4. The subset here: tumor region T4, right-lateral pole. The rearrangement joins TRBV30 to TRBJ2-3; a possible D gene is TRBD2 (6 bases). The receptor was derived from a woman in her sixties or seventies with primary liver carcinoma and hepatitis B virus infection. The CDR3 here is CAWSGGTPNTQYF. CDR3 bases: TGTGCCTGGAGTGGGGGGACTCCTAATACGCAGTATTTT. Full variable domain (missing parts from reference TRBV30 and TRBJ2-3): SQTIHQWPATLVQPVGSPLSLECTVEGTSNPNLYWYRQAAGRGLQLLFYSVGIGQISSEVPQNLSASRPQDRQFILSSKKLLLSDSGFYLCAWSGGTPNTQYFGPGTRLTVL.